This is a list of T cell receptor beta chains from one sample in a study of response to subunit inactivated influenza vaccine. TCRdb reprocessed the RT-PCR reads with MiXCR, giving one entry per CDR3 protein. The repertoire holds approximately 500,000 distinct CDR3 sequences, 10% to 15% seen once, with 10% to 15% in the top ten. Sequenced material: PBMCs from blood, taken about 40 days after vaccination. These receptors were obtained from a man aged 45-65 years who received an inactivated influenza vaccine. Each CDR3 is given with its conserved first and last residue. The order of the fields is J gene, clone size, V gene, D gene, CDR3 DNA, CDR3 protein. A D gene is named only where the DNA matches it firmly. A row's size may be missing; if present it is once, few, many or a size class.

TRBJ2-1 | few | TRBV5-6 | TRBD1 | TGTGCCAGCAGCTTGGTTTTTAACAGGGGTTACAATGAGCAGTTCTTC | CASSLVFNRGYNEQFF
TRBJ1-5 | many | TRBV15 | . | TGTGCCACCAGCTGGCGCCTAGGTTCGCCCCAGCATTTT | CATSWRLGSPQHF
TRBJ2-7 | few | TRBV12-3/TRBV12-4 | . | TGTGCCAGCCCTAGCCCCCCCTACGAGCAGTACTTC | CASPSPPYEQYF
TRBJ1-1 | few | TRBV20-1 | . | TGCAGTGCTAGTCAGAGGAACACTGAAGCTTTCTTT | CSASQRNTEAFF
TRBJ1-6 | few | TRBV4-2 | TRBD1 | TGTGCCAGCAGCCAAGATTTCACCAGGGGGGATTCACCCCTCCACTTT | CASSQDFTRGDSPLHF
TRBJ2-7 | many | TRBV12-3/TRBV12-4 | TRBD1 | TGTGCCAGCACCGGGACAGGCGACTCCTACGAGCAGTACTTC | CASTGTGDSYEQYF
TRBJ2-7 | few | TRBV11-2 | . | TGTGCCAGCAGCTTAGATAGGGGCTTCGAGCAGTACTTC | CASSLDRGFEQYF
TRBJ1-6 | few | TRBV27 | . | TGTGCCAGCAGTCCCAGACAGATTAATTCACCCCTCCACTTT | CASSPRQINSPLHF
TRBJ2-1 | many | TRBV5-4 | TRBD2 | TGTGCCAGCAGCCCCACGACTAGCTCGAGGGCGGAGCAGTTCTTC | CASSPTTSSRAEQFF
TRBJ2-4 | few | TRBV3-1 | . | TGTGCCAGCAGCCAAGCGGCGGGACACCGCGGCATTCAGTACTTC | CASSQAAGHRGIQYF
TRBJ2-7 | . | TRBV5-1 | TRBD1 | TGCGCCAGCAGCCGGGGCCGGGACAGAGTGGAGCAGTACTTC | CASSRGRDRVEQYF
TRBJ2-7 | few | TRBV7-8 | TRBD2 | TGTGCCAGCAGCTTAGCCCCTGACGGGGGGGGCTCCTACGAGCAGTACTTC | CASSLAPDGGGSYEQYF
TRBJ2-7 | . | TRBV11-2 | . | TGTGCCAGCAGCGCTTCAATGTCCGAGCAGTACTTC | CASSASMSEQYF
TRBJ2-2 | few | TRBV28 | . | TGTGCCAGCAGACCTCACTTTGGGGGGATGGGGACCGGGGAGCTGTTTTTT | CASRPHFGGMGTGELFF
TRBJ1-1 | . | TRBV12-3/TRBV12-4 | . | TGTGCCAGCACCCTCGGGACTCCCGAAGCTTTCTTT | CASTLGTPEAFF
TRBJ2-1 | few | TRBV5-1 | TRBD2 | TGCGCCAGCAGCCCGCGGGGGGGCAGTGAGCAGTTCTTC | CASSPRGGSEQFF
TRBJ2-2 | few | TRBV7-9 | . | TGTGCCAGCAGCACGACCACAAACACCGGGGAGCTGTTTTTT | CASSTTTNTGELFF
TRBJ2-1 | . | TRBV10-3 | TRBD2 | TGTGCCATCAGCCTGGGACTAGACGTGAATGAGCAGTTCTTC | CAISLGLDVNEQFF
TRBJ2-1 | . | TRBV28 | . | TGTGCCAGCAGTAAGCCCCTTCCCGTTTACAATGAGCAGTTCTTC | CASSKPLPVYNEQFF
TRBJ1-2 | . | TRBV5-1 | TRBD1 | TGCGCCAGCAGCTTGGGACAGGGTGCCAGCGGTCTCTATGGCTACACCTTC | CASSLGQGASGLYGYTF
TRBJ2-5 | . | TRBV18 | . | TGTGCCAGCTCACCAAACCGGGACACCCAGTACTTC | CASSPNRDTQYF
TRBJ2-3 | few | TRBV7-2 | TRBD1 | TGTGCCAGCAGCTTAGCCCGGGACAGCGCCCGGCACACAGATACGCAGTATTTT | CASSLARDSARHTDTQYF
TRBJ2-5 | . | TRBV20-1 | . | TGCAGTGCTAAGCCCGCGGGGACACCCCAAGAGACCCAGTACTTC | CSAKPAGTPQETQYF
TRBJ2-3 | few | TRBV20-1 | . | TGCAGTGCTAGAGATATAGTGGTGGCGCCAAATACGCAGTATTTT | CSARDIVVAPNTQYF
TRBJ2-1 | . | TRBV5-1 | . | TGCGCCAGCAGCCTACTAGTGGGGGATGAGCAGTTCTTC | CASSLLVGDEQFF
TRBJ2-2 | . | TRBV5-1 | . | TGCGCCAGCATGCTCGGGTACGGGGAGCTGTTTTTT | CASMLGYGELFF
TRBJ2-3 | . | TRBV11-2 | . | TGTGCCAGCAGCACACCTAACACAGATACGCAGTATTTT | CASSTPNTDTQYF
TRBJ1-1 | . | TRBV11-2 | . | TGTGCCAGCAGCTTACAAGGATCGTACACTGAAGCTTTCTTT | CASSLQGSYTEAFF
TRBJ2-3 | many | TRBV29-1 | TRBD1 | TGCAGCGTCACAAAACCGGACAGGGTGTTGGATACGCAGTATTTT | CSVTKPDRVLDTQYF
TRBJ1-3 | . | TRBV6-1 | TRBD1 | TGTGCCAGCAGTAGGGACAGCGGCTCTGGAAACACCATATATTTT | CASSRDSGSGNTIYF
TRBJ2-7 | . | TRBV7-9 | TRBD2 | TGTGCCAGCAGCTTCGAAGGACTAGCTCCTTCCTACGAGCAGTACTTC | CASSFEGLAPSYEQYF